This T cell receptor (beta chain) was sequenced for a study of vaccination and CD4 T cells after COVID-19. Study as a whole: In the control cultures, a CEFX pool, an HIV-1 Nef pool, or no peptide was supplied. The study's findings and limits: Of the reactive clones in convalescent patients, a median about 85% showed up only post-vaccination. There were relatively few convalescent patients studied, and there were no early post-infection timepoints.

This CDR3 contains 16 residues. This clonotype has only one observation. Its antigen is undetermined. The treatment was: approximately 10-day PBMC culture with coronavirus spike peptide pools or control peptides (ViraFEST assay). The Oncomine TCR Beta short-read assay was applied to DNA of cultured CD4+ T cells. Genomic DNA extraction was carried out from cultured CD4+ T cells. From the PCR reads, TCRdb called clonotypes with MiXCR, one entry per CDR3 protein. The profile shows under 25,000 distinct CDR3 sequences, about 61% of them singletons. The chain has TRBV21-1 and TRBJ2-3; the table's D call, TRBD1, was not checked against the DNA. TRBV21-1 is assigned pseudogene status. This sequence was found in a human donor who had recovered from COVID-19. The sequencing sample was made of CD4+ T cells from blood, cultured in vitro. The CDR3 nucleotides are TGTGCCAGCAGCCCGATCGGCGGCCCCCCATCGGATACGCAGTATTTT. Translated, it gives CASSPIGGPPSDTQYF.